Below, one T cell receptor (beta chain) is given with its context. Other DNA sequences in the same sample also yield this CDR3. From germline, CDR1 is SGHRS and CDR2 YFSETQ. CDR3 length: 11 residues. V lost 4 bases, J lost 0 bases, and 1 base lay in between. Generated by immunoSEQ multiplex PCR, the TCRdb table keeps only in-frame clones and is missing some. The sample has approximately 2,000,000 clones; about 90% are singletons. These data come from a study of shared clonotypes between healthy human individuals. The CD4+ fraction was divided into a CD45RA+ naive subset and a CD45RA-negative memory subset.

This chain joins TRBV5-1 and TRBJ1-1; D gene unclear. Sequenced material: naive CD4+ T cells from PBMCs. Subset described: CD45RA+ positively selected. The sequence was collected from a man younger than 35 in good health. Some clones in this sample may be carry-over from other donors' samples. The CDR3 region has the DNA TGCGCCAGCAGCCTGAACACTGAAGCTTTCTTT. This sequence encodes CASSLNTEAFF. Variable domain in full (rest from reference TRBV5-1 and TRBJ1-1): KAGVTQTPRYLIKTRGQQVTLSCSPISGHRSVSWYQQTPGQGLQFLFEYFSETQRNKGNFPGRFSGRQFSNSRSEMNVSTLELGDSALYLCASSLNTEAFFGQGTRLTVV.